This T cell receptor (beta chain) was obtained from a study of T cell responses to AZD1222 COVID-19 vaccine. TCRdb's table, derived via immunoSEQ multiplex PCR, lists solely in-frame clones and lacks some. Among about 100,000 clones, 87% were seen once, and the ten largest hold 4.2%. The CDR3 contains 15 residues. The sequenced sample was peripheral blood, obtained on day 0 of MenACWY control vaccination. This chain connects TRBV21-1 to TRBJ2-1; the table gives TRBD2 as D, unverified against the DNA. TRBV21-1 is flagged as a pseudogene. This receptor was obtained from an adult in good health. This chain's CDR3 is CASSGRRDLGNEQFF. Here the CDR3 DNA reads TGTGCCAGCAGCGGACGGCGGGACTTGGGCAATGAGCAGTTCTTC.